Detailed here is one TCR beta chain. From germline, CDR1 is SNHLY and CDR2 FYNNEI. V was cut by 1 base and J by 5 bases, with 15 bases left in between. The CDR3 contains 15 residues. Time point described: baseline, week 1 (first vaccination visit). The sample's treatment: pre-vaccination baseline after standard-of-care therapy. These data are taken from a study of a mutant IDH1 vaccine in newly diagnosed glioma. The method was immunoSEQ multiplex PCR; TCRdb's version includes in-frame clones alone and lacks a portion of them. The sample has roughly 38,000 clones; roughly three quarters are singletons. The V call is TRBV2, the J call TRBJ2-7; possible D gene TRBD1, 6 bases. The sample consisted of PBMCs, taken from a glioma patient treated with radiotherapy, temozolomide or both. This clonotype was sampled from a man aged 40-55 years with glioma. Some clones in this sample may be carry-over from other donors' samples. The DNA for the CDR3 is TGTGCCAGCAGTGAAGGGTACACAGGGCGCCACGAGCAGTACTTC. This translates into CASSEGYTGRHEQYF.